Listed here are 18 T cell receptor beta chains from one sample, sequenced in a study of response to subunit inactivated influenza vaccine. Each CDR3 protein is one row after TCRdb ran MiXCR on the RT-PCR reads. Here the sample spans 650,000 to 800,000 distinct CDR3 sequences, approximately 17% being singletons. This specimen consisted of PBMCs from blood, obtained more than 4 days after vaccination. All receptors come from a man aged 45-65 years who received an inactivated influenza vaccine.

This clonotype was detected a few times. The V gene is TRBV7-2, the J gene TRBJ2-7; 7 nucleotides match TRBD1. Germline-derived CDR1 and CDR2 are SGHTA and FQGNSA. Germline trimming cut 0 bases from V and 4 bases from J; bases unmatched to any gene: 6. This CDR3 contains 15 residues. CDR3: CASSLAQGIAYEQYF. The DNA of the CDR3 is TGTGCCAGCAGCTTAGCACAGGGGATCGCGTACGAGCAGTACTTC.

The table lists this clonotype with a few counts. The rearrangement joins TRBV2 to TRBJ1-4, with 8 bases aligning to TRBD1. V shed 7 bases, J shed 7 bases, and the junction held 5 bases outside the gene matches. Germline-derived CDR1 and CDR2 are SNHLY and FYNNEI. The CDR3 contains 13 residues. CDR3 DNA: TGTGCCAGCACAGGGGGCATAGTTGAAAAACTGTTTTTT. Protein: CASTGGIVEKLFF.

This clonotype was seen more than once but under ten times. The J gene is TRBJ2-3, the V gene TRBV7-3; D perhaps matches TRBD2 (5 bases). Trimming removed 4 bases from V and 6 bases from J, with 11 bases in between. CDR1 is SGHTA, CDR2 FQGTGA, per germline. The CDR3 sequence is 13 residues long. CDR3 nucleotide sequence: TGTGCCAGCAGCTCGAACTGGGAGGATACGCAGTATTTT. Encoded protein: CASSSNWEDTQYF.

This clonotype has more than one count but fewer than ten. The J gene is TRBJ2-1, the V gene TRBV29-1; D uncertain. The CDR3 has 13 residues. Trimming left V 8 bases short and J 2 bases short, with 13 bases between. Germline CDR1 reads SQVTM; CDR2 reads ANQGSEA. CDR3 sequence (DNA): TGCAGCCTTCTTCCGGCCCCCTACAATGAGCAGTTCTTC. Translation: CSLLPAPYNEQFF.

CDR3 in amino acids: CATSDIMGRAFF. CDR3 DNA: TGTGCCACCAGTGATATTATGGGCCGGGCTTTCTTT. The chain links TRBV24-1 to TRBJ1-1; D gene unclear. This CDR3 contains 12 residues. Trimming pared 3 bases from V and 11 bases from J, leaving 12 bases between. Looked up from germline, CDR1 is KGHDR and CDR2 is SFDVKD.

A remark on this clonotype: One end of the junction does not line up with germline, which may come from a read error. The chain joins TRBV20-1 to TRBJ2-3; D is possibly TRBD2 (6 bases). This CDR3 is built from 16 residues. CDR1 is DFQATT and CDR2 is SNEGSKA in the germline V gene (reference sequence). For the CDR3, the DNA is TGCTGTGCTAGTCCCTTCTACGAGGCGGGACCAGATACGCAGTATTTT. Its translation is CCASPFYEAGPDTQYF.

This clonotype was found a few times. The genes are TRBV20-1 and TRBJ2-7; TRBD2 is a possible D gene (6 bases). The V end lost 2 bases, the J end lost 2 bases, and 19 bases lay between the germline ends. Germline CDR1 reads DFQATT; CDR2 reads SNEGSKA (reference sequence). This CDR3 has 16 amino acids. CDR3 sequence (DNA): TGCAGTGCTAGAAGAGGGGTTGGCGGGACGACCTACGAGCAGTACTTC. Translated: CSARRGVGGTTYEQYF.

The chain joins TRBV7-2 to TRBJ2-1; perhaps TRBD1 as D (6 bases). V was clipped by 5 bases and J by 4 bases, with 12 bases between them. CDR1 and CDR2 (germline): SGHTA, FQGNSA. The CDR3 contains 14 residues. The CDR3 spells CASSLMGAYNEQFF. In DNA form, the CDR3 reads TGTGCCAGCAGCCTGATGGGGGCTTACAATGAGCAGTTCTTC.

J is TRBJ2-1 and V is TRBV12-3 or TRBV12-4; the match to TRBD1 covers 9 bases. J lost 5 bases, V lost 7 bases, and 6 bases had no gene match. The length of the CDR3 is 14 residues. The CDR3 sequence: CASIDRGRHNEQFF. CDR3 DNA sequence: TGTGCCAGCATCGACAGGGGGAGGCACAATGAGCAGTTCTTC.

This clonotype has more than one count but fewer than ten. This chain uses TRBV3-1 with TRBJ1-1; D call uncertain. Trimming removed 4 bases from V and 6 bases from J, with 9 bases in between. Germline assignment: CDR1 LGHDT and CDR2 YNNKEL (reference sequence). The CDR3 spans 12 residues. CDR3 bases: TGTGCCAGCAGCCTTACTGAATCTGAAGCTTTCTTT. Amino acids: CASSLTESEAFF.

The table lists this clonotype with many counts. The genes are TRBV20-1 and TRBJ2-1, with 8 bases fitting TRBD2. Germline V gene data show CDR1 as DFQATT and CDR2 as SNEGSKA (reference sequence). The CDR3 runs 11 residues. The chain's CDR3 is CSPGTSNEQFF. CDR3 DNA sequence: TGCAGCCCCGGGACTAGCAATGAGCAGTTCTTC.

V gene TRBV5-1 combines with J gene TRBJ2-3, with D possibly being TRBD1 (6 bases). Germline V gene data show CDR1 as SGHRS and CDR2 as YFSETQ. Trimming removed 1 base from V and 2 bases from J, with 11 bases in between. This CDR3 region has 15 residues. DNA of the CDR3: TGCGCCAGCAGCTTGAACAGGGTGAACACAGATACGCAGTATTTT. It specifies CASSLNRVNTDTQYF. Drawing the rest from reference TRBV5-1 and TRBJ2-3, the complete variable domain is KAGVTQTPRYLIKTRGQQVTLSCSPISGHRSVSWYQQTPGQGLQFLFEYFSETQRNKGNFPGRFSGRQFSNSRSEMNVSTLELGDSALYLCASSLNRVNTDTQYFGPGTRLTVL.

This clonotype was seen more than once but under ten times. The chain combines TRBV20-1 with TRBJ2-3; TRBD1 matches 11 bases. The CDR3 consists of 14 residues. V trimming: 7 bases; J trimming: 4 bases; junction bases outside the gene matches: 7. Germline V gene data show CDR1 as DFQATT and CDR2 as SNEGSKA (reference sequence). The CDR3 DNA sequence: TGCAGTGGTCGGGGACAGGGGGAATCAGATACGCAGTATTTT. This encodes CSGRGQGESDTQYF.

This clonotype was detected ten times or more. This chain joins TRBV10-2 and TRBJ2-7, with TRBD1 identical over 11 bases. V shed 2 bases, J shed 5 bases, and the junction held 11 bases outside the gene matches. In germline, CDR1 is WSHSY, CDR2 SAAADI. The CDR3 is made up of 17 amino acids. CDR3 bases: TGCGCCAGCAGTGAGAAATTCGGGACAGGGGGTTTGGACGAGCAGTACTTC. Encoded protein: CASSEKFGTGGLDEQYF.

This clonotype was picked up a small number of times. V and J are TRBV15 and TRBJ2-7; TRBD2 matches 13 bases. The CDR3 runs to 15 residues. CDR1 LNHNV and CDR2 YYDKDF come from the germline V gene (reference sequence). J gave up 4 bases and V 4 bases, and 4 bases lay outside the gene matches. The CDR3 here is CATSTRTSGRYEQYF. DNA of the CDR3: TGTGCCACCAGCACAAGGACTAGCGGGAGATACGAGCAGTACTTC.

The chain carries TRBV11-2 and TRBJ2-1; 13 bases agree with TRBD2. The CDR3 loop spans 17 amino acids. Germline V gives CDR1 SGHAT, CDR2 FQNNGV. The J segment lost 8 bases and the V segment lost 4 bases, leaving 11 bases of the junction unmatched. CDR3 protein: CASSSSLLAGGEDEQFF. The CDR3 bases are TGTGCCAGCAGCTCCTCCCTACTAGCGGGGGGGGAGGATGAGCAGTTCTTC.

The V call is TRBV7-2, the J call TRBJ2-7, with a weak D call TRBD2 (6 bases). CDR3 length equals 17 residues. Trimming took 1 base from V and 1 from J, leaving 17 bases between them. The V gene's germline CDR1 is SGHTA and CDR2 FQGNSA. This CDR3 is CASSLVGGGGISYEQYF. In DNA form, the CDR3 reads TGTGCCAGCAGCTTAGTAGGTGGTGGGGGGATTTCCTACGAGCAGTACTTC.

Written as DNA, the CDR3 is TGTGCCAGCAGCTTCCGACAGGGGGGTCGTGCCACCGGGGAGCTGTTTTTT. Translating gives CASSFRQGGRATGELFF. This chain uses TRBV7-2 with TRBJ2-2; 9 nucleotides line up with TRBD1. The CDR3 has 17 residues. Losses at the gene ends were 3 bases for V and 4 bases for J; bases not matched to a gene: 9. Germline lookup yields CDR1 SGHTA and CDR2 FQGNSA.